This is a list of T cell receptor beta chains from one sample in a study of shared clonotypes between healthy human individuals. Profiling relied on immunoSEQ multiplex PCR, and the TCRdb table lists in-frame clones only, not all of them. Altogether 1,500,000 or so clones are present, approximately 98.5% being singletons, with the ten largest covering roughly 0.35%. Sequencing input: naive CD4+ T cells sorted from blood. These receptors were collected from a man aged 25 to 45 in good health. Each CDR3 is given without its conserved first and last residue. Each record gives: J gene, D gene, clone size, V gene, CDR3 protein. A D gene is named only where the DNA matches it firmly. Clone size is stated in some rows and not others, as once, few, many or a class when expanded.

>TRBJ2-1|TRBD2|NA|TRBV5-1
ASSPGQGQGLAGSGEQF
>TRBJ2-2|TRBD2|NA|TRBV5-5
ASAGLAGSTGELF
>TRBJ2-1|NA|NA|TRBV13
ASSSLEPNNEQF
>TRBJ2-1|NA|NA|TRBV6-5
ASSNHNEQF
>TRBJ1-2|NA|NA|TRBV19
ASSIEANPYGYT
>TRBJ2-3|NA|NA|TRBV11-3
ASSPRARRYYTDTQY
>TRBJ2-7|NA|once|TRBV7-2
ASSHTLPIEQY
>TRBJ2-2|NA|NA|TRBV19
ASRLGTPGELF
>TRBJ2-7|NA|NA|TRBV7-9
ASSYSGDSFYEQY
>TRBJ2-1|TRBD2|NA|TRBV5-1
ASSLPGGFVEQF
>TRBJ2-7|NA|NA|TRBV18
ASSNKKWGEQY
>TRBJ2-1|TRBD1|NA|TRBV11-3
ASSRRQGVNEQF
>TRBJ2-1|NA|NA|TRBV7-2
ASSLADLRGSEQF
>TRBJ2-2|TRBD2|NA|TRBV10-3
AINERPSGRATGELF